The 13 T cell receptor beta chains reported below all come from one sample, sequenced in a study of long-term antiretroviral therapy in people with HIV. Researchers report immunoSEQ v3.0 was run at survey level. Generated by immunoSEQ multiplex PCR, the TCRdb table keeps only in-frame clones and is missing some. The table lists 15,000 to 20,000 clones, approximately 81% of them singletons. The input for sequencing was unsorted PBMCs, taken 0.3 years before starting antiretroviral therapy. These receptors all stem from a middle-aged man with HIV.

The chain links TRBV28 to TRBJ2-7, with unresolved D. The germline V and J ends were trimmed by 5 bases and 0 bases, with 14 bases remaining between them. CDR1 is MDHEN, CDR2 SYDVKM, per germline. The CDR3 is 15 residues long. The DNA for the CDR3 is TGTGCCAGCAGTGAGAGACGGCAGATCTCCTACGAGCAGTACTTC. Translated: CASSERRQISYEQYF.

This chain connects TRBV5-1 to TRBJ2-1, with TRBD2 identical over 14 bases. CDR1 and CDR2 (germline): SGHRS, YFSETQ. The CDR3 is 17 residues long. The V segment lost 4 bases and the J segment 9 bases; nucleotides outside the gene matches: 12. The DNA for the CDR3 is TGCGCCAGCAGCCTAGGGACTAGCGGGAGTATGAACAGTGAGCAGTTCTTC. This gives the protein CASSLGTSGSMNSEQFF.

The V gene is TRBV10-3, the J gene TRBJ2-1, with a possible D match to TRBD2 (6 bases). Germline assignment: CDR1 ENHRY and CDR2 SYGVKD. V was trimmed by 3 bases and J by 8 bases, leaving 14 bases between them. The CDR3 extends over 14 amino acids. The CDR3 spells CAISEESPGDEQFF. CDR3 nucleotides: TGTGCCATCAGTGAAGAGTCGCCGGGGGATGAGCAGTTCTTC.

This clone was seen just once. This chain links TRBV18 with TRBJ1-4; D is uncertain. The V gene's germline CDR1 is KGHSH and CDR2 LQKENI. The CDR3 extends over 15 amino acids. V was pared by 3 bases and J by 5 bases, with 13 bases between. CDR3 coding DNA: TGTGCCAGCTCACCCACGAGGCAGCAGAATGAAAAACTGTTTTTT. Protein: CASSPTRQQNEKLFF.

V usage is TRBV5-4 and J usage is TRBJ1-2; D unresolved. Germline CDR1 and CDR2: SGHNT and YYREEE (reference sequence). The ends were cut back, 1 base at V and 3 bases at J, with 7 bases in the middle. The CDR3 spans 13 residues. The CDR3 bases are TGTGCCAGCAGCTTGAGCCAGGACTATGGCTACACCTTC. Amino acids: CASSLSQDYGYTF.

By share, this clone ranks as large. This sequence joins TRBV2 and TRBJ2-2, with D perhaps matching TRBD2 (6 bases). Germline CDR1 is SNHLY and CDR2 is FYNNEI. This CDR3 is built from 15 residues. Trimming cost V 6 bases and J 4 bases, with 15 bases left between them. The CDR3 protein is CASSPGSGSTGELFF. The DNA for the CDR3 is TGTGCCAGCAGCCCAGGTAGCGGTTCCACCGGGGAGCTGTTTTTT.

This rearrangement joins TRBV7-9 to TRBJ2-7; 10 bases are shared with TRBD2. The germline V gene has CDR1 SEHNR and CDR2 FQNEAQ (reference sequence). V trimming: 1 base; J trimming: 3 bases; junction bases outside the gene matches: 0. This CDR3 spans 14 amino acids. CDR3 region: CASSLGLAGYEQYF. The CDR3 coding sequence is TGTGCCAGCAGCTTAGGACTAGCGGGCTACGAGCAGTACTTC.

This rearrangement joins TRBV5-1 to TRBJ1-5, with unresolved D. This CDR3 has 17 residues. Per germline, CDR1 SGHRS and CDR2 YFSETQ. Trimming shortened V by 1 base and J by 0 bases, and 14 bases separated the two germline ends. DNA for the CDR3: TGCGCCAGCAGCTTGTCGGTACTGAGTGATAGCAATCAGCCCCAGCATTTT. Amino acids: CASSLSVLSDSNQPQHF.

The gene calls are TRBV7-2 and TRBJ1-2; no definite D call. The CDR3 contains 13 residues. Per the germline V gene, CDR1 is SGHTA and CDR2 is FQGNSA. Trimming took off 5 bases at V and 8 bases at J, with 15 bases between the two ends. In nucleotides, the CDR3 is TGTGCCAGCAGCCTGGGATCCCGGGAGGGCTACACCTTC. Translating gives CASSLGSREGYTF.

The J gene is TRBJ1-4, the V gene TRBV12-5, with D maybe TRBD1 (6 bases). The V gene lost 3 bases and the J gene lost 8 bases, with 13 bases spanning the gap. The CDR3 totals 14 residues. Germline V CDR1 and CDR2: LGHNT, FRNRAP. The CDR3: CASGLGDRIEKLFF. CDR3 nucleotides: TGTGCTAGTGGTTTAGGCGACAGGATCGAAAAACTGTTTTTT.

The chain is built from TRBV4-1 and TRBJ2-1, with D possibly matching TRBD2 (6 bases). The CDR3 is 14 residues long. CDR1 and CDR2 (germline): MGHRA, YSYEKL. The V and J ends lost 1 base and 8 bases respectively, with 12 bases between them. CDR3 residues: CASSQVTGVHEQFF. In nucleotides, the CDR3 is TGCGCCAGCAGCCAAGTAACGGGAGTCCATGAGCAGTTCTTC.

In DNA, the CDR3 is TGTGCCAGCAGCATCAAGGGGCAATACGAGCAGTACTTC. Translating gives CASSIKGQYEQYF. The chain combines TRBV5-4 with TRBJ2-7, with D maybe TRBD1 (5 bases). CDR3 length: 13 amino acids. Trimming cost V 4 bases and J 4 bases, with 12 bases left between them. The germline V gene encodes CDR1 SGHNT and CDR2 YYREEE (reference sequence).

The chain uses TRBV28 and TRBJ1-2; 7 nucleotides align to TRBD1. Looked up from germline, CDR1 is MDHEN and CDR2 is SYDVKM. After removal of 7 bases from V and 0 bases from J, the junction contained 11 bases not matched to a gene. The CDR3 is 16 amino acids. CDR3 loop: CASTSDRDAANYGYTF. DNA of the CDR3: TGTGCCAGCACATCAGACAGGGACGCGGCTAACTATGGCTACACCTTC.